These 12 T cell receptor beta chains share one sample of origin, sequenced in a study of CD8+CD57+ T cells in acquired aplastic anemia. The use of genomic DNA as template underpinned the TCR beta VDJ and CDR3 profiling. MiXCR, run by TCRdb on the reads, gives a single entry per CDR3 protein. The sample consists of roughly 160,000 distinct CDR3 sequences, just under 65% of them appearing once. Sequencing was done on a sample of sorted CD4+, CD8+, or CD8+CD57+ T cells (not recorded which) from PBMCs. Receptor source: a human donor in good health.

This clonotype has ten or more counts. This rearrangement joins TRBV10-3 to TRBJ2-7; 11 nucleotides agree with TRBD2. This CDR3 comprises 15 residues. V was clipped by 6 bases and J by 3 bases; unmatched bases: 7. CDR1 is ENHRY, CDR2 SYGVKD, per germline. For the CDR3, the DNA is TGTGCCATCAGACCTACTAGCGGGAGCGTCTACGAGCAGTACTTC. Translation: CAIRPTSGSVYEQYF.

The V call is TRBV7-6, the J call TRBJ1-1; D uncertain. V dropped 8 bases and J dropped 7 bases, with 17 bases sitting between them. The CDR3 covers 13 residues. Germline CDR1 is SGHVS and CDR2 is FNYEAQ. The CDR3 DNA reads TGTGCCAGCTCCTTCGGTTTGTCAAATGAAGCTTTCTTT. Amino acid sequence: CASSFGLSNEAFF.

The V gene is TRBV12-3 or TRBV12-4, the J gene TRBJ1-2; a weak D match, TRBD1 (5 bases). V was cut by 5 bases and J by 10 bases, with 20 bases left in between. The CDR3 is made up of 14 amino acids. The DNA of the CDR3 is TGTGCCAGCAGTACCCAAAGGGGTACGTTGGACTACACCTTC. It is translated as CASSTQRGTLDYTF.

The chain is built from TRBV5-1 and TRBJ2-3; 9 bases map to TRBD1. The CDR3 is 16 residues long. The V gene end was trimmed by 4 bases and the J gene end by 11 bases; junction bases not matched to a gene: 17. CDR1 and CDR2 (germline): SGHRS, YFSETQ. DNA for the CDR3: TGCGCCAGCAGCGGGCTGCGGACAGGGGAGTTCAATGAGCAGTATTTT. Translated: CASSGLRTGEFNEQYF.

The chain carries TRBV4-1 and TRBJ1-2; 7 positions agree with TRBD1. The CDR3 runs to 15 residues. The V gene's germline CDR1 is MGHRA and CDR2 YSYEKL. V shed 3 bases, J shed 4 bases, and the junction held 8 bases outside the gene matches. The CDR3 bases are TGCGCCAGCAGCCATACTTGGGACAGTACCTATGGCTACACCTTC. Encoded protein: CASSHTWDSTYGYTF.

The chain is built from TRBV7-3 and TRBJ2-1; 8 bases map to TRBD1. The V segment lost 8 bases and the J segment 2 bases; nucleotides outside the gene matches: 8. Germline CDR1 SGHTA, CDR2 FQGTGA. CDR3 size: 15 residues. CDR3 sequence reads: CASALGQGPYNEQFF. In DNA form, the CDR3 reads TGTGCCAGCGCACTTGGACAGGGCCCCTACAATGAGCAGTTCTTC.

The chain recombines TRBV7-9 with TRBJ2-3; D is ambiguous. This CDR3 region has 14 residues. The germline V and J ends were trimmed by 5 bases and 9 bases, with 18 bases remaining between them. CDR1 is SEHNR, CDR2 FQNEAQ, per germline (reference sequence). The CDR3 spells CASSPVLTPLTQYF. CDR3 nucleotide sequence: TGTGCCAGCAGCCCGGTCCTGACCCCACTAACGCAGTATTTT.

The chain recombines TRBV12-3 or TRBV12-4 with TRBJ1-5, with D hard to call. V lost 5 bases, J lost 9 bases, and 11 bases lay in between. This CDR3 is built from 12 residues. CDR3: CASSPSGPPQHF. The CDR3 bases are TGTGCCAGCAGTCCCTCTGGTCCGCCCCAGCATTTT.

In its sample, this clonotype was seen many times. The rearrangement joins TRBV10-3 to TRBJ1-1; TRBD1 aligns across 7 bases. CDR1 ENHRY and CDR2 SYGVKD come from the germline V gene. The CDR3 spans 16 residues. The junction had 14 bases not matched to a gene; V was cut back by 3 bases and J by 7 bases. The CDR3 bases are TGTGCCATCAGTGACCCAAGATTGACAGGGCGTCGTGAAGCTTTCTTT. Translation: CAISDPRLTGRREAFF.

The CDR3 nucleotides read TGTGCCAGTAGACCCACGCGCGGCACTGAAGCTTTCTTT. Its protein product is CASRPTRGTEAFF. The rearrangement links TRBV19 to TRBJ1-1; no clear D. V was cut by 6 bases and J by 4 bases, with 12 bases left in between. Germline V gene data show CDR1 as LNHDA and CDR2 as SQIVND (reference sequence). The CDR3 has 13 amino acids.

This clonotype was counted at least ten times. The V and J genes are TRBV9 and TRBJ2-1; TRBD1 agrees at 7 bases. Trimming cost V 4 bases and J 1 base; bases outside gene matches: 14. The CDR3 spans 18 residues. In germline, CDR1 is SGDLS, CDR2 YYNGEE. In DNA form, the CDR3 reads TGTGCCAGCAGCATATCGACCTACAGGGGTGGTTCCTACAATGAGCAGTTCTTC. Amino acid sequence: CASSISTYRGGSYNEQFF. Complete variable domain (other parts from reference TRBV9 and TRBJ2-1): DSGVTQTPKHLITATGQRVTLRCSPRSGDLSVYWYQQSLDQGLQFLIQYYNGEERAKGNILERFSAQQFPDLHSELNLSSLELGDSALYFCASSISTYRGGSYNEQFFGPGTRLTVL.

The rearrangement links TRBV14 to TRBJ2-7, with 11 bases fitting TRBD2. The junction had 12 bases not matched to a gene; V was cut back by 1 base and J by 4 bases. The germline V gene encodes CDR1 SGHDN and CDR2 FVKESK. CDR3 size: 18 residues. The CDR3 sequence: CASSQAFSLAGGYYEQYF. DNA for the CDR3: TGTGCCAGCAGCCAAGCCTTTTCCTTAGCGGGAGGGTATTACGAGCAGTACTTC.